This TCR beta chain originates from a study of Ad26.COV2.S vaccination and SARS-CoV-2 variants (dated by TCRdb to about 2021). In the study overall: Donors in the vaccine arm were drawn from COV1001, a multicentre, randomized, double-blind, placebo-controlled phase I-IIa trial testing Ad26.COV2.S in healthy adults. TCRbeta repertoire sequencing served as the tool for gauging how specific and how broad the SARS-CoV-2-reactive T cell receptors were following Ad26.COV2.S vaccination. A total of 32 samples were included in the TCR-sequenced set, comprising around 20 Ad26.COV2.S vaccine recipients, 5 placebo recipients and 8 SARS-CoV-2 convalescent individuals. Participants in the trial were split at random into five groups of five each, receiving low-dose or high-dose Ad26.COV2.S once or twice, or else placebo on both occasions. Investigators did not know the trial group allocation while performing experiments and assessing outcomes. Dosing of Ad26.COV2.S was intramuscular, at either 5x10^10 or 1x10^11 viral particles, delivered as one shot or as two shots spaced 56 days apart. The study at large found these results: After vaccination, substantial breadth of spike-specific CD8+ and CD4+ T cell responses was reported. Comparing responses between vaccine doses or regimens was not something the study was powered to do. According to the authors, total T cell responses may have been underestimated by the TCR breadth and depth analyses. Vaccine and placebo recipients had similar non-spike TCR breadth, a finding consistent with the vaccine containing only spike. Ad26.COV2.S recipients had higher spike-specific TCR breadth than placebo recipients (P = 0.0014).

Taken with the paper, the label for treatment or condition translates to: around 19 received Ad26.COV2.S at low or high dose, single or two shots; five or six received placebo; per-sample allocation not given. Repertoires of vaccine and placebo recipients were sequenced from samples taken on day 63 after the first injection. Cohort 1b enrolled some 25 adults aged 18-55 years at a single site in Boston, USA, between 29 July and 7 August 2020. Ad26.COV2.S was a replication-incompetent adenovirus type 26 vector that expressed a prefusion-stabilized SARS-CoV-2 spike protein derived from the original Wuhan strain. The immunoSEQ Assay was the method used to sequence TCRbeta CDR3 regions. After extraction, genomic DNA underwent amplification by bias-controlled multiplex PCR, followed by high-throughput sequencing. From the authors' description of their analysis: Collapsing and filtering of sequences were performed to quantify the absolute abundance of each unique TCRbeta CDR3 region. T cell fraction was estimated by normalization of TCRbeta template counts to usable DNA, with usable DNA being measured through amplification of reference genes present in all nucleated cells. Repertoire TCRs were annotated as SARS-CoV-2-specific when V gene, CDR3 amino acid sequence and J gene were exactly matched to a known reactive TCR set. The reference SARS-CoV-2 TCR set was derived from MIRA and filtered for enrichment in COVID-19-positive ImmuneCODE repertoires, a step that removed public or cross-reactive TCRs. Drawing on the MIRA antigens, annotated TCRs were analysed further at the level of specific ORF or position within ORF. Breadth was defined as annotated unique rearrangements over total unique productive rearrangements; depth was the summed frequency of those rearrangements. TCR breadth was compared between groups using two-sided Wilcoxon rank-sum tests. What TCRdb holds here is the immuneACCESS table cut down to in-frame rearrangements. Part of the clones is not present; checked against another copy, under half of the missing clones reflect an unresolved V gene, and the others are unexplained. V, J and clone size derive from that table, while D and trimming were established from the DNA sequence. For this sample there are 300,000 to 350,000 clones; 75% to 90% appear just once. The top ten clonotypes cover 5.5% of the sample.

CDR1 is given as MNHNS and CDR2 as SASEGT, both from the germline V gene. The V end loses 2 bases and the J end loses 4 bases, and a stretch of 14 bases separates them. From the cysteine up to the phenylalanine, the CDR3 has a length of 15 residues. Only the CDR3 DNA stays, 45 bases, in frame from base 1. A word on this clone: The antigen this receptor binds is unknown. Base qualities are not at hand, and no much larger clone is one base apart.

Recombination linked TRBV6-1 to TRBJ1-2; there is no confident call for the D gene. The clonotype comes from a person aged 18 to 65 who received the Ad26.COV2.S COVID-19 vaccine or a placebo. The sequencing here drew on peripheral blood, taken in a trial of Ad26.COV2.S vaccine versus placebo. The CDR3 region has the sequence CASSESPLLVYGYTF. The DNA sequence is as follows: TGTGCCAGCAGTGAATCCCCCCTTTTGGTCTATGGCTACACCTTC.